The entry that follows covers one TCR beta chain sequence. This specimen comes from a study of Graves' ophthalmopathy and Graves' hyperthyroidism. A duration under 3 months, NOSPECS ≥4, CAS ≥3 and moderate-to-severe activity characterized the donors with ophthalmopathy. The study excluded patients with other autoimmune diseases, uncontrolled infections, pregnancy or lactation. Amplification from RNA transcripts yielded the TCR beta CDR3 regions. HTBI primers served in a first-round RT-PCR, which a second-round multiplex PCR followed. TCRdb reprocessed the multiplex PCR reads via MiXCR and lists one record per CDR3 protein. This table has about 170,000 distinct CDR3 sequences, around two fifths appearing once. This CDR3 is 15 amino acids long. The germline V gene has CDR1 SGHTA and CDR2 FQGNSA. Trimming took 1 base from V and 7 from J, leaving 17 bases between them.

Sequenced input: peripheral blood. J is TRBJ2-7 and V is TRBV7-2; the D gene could be TRBD1 or TRBD2 (5 bases each). The sequence was collected from a woman aged 40 to 50 with Graves' ophthalmopathy. CDR3 nucleotides: TGTGCCAGCAGCTTAGTACAGGCCGCGACTAAAGAGCAGTACTTC. Protein product: CASSLVQAATKEQYF.